The rows below give T cell receptor beta chains drawn from one sample of a study of blood T cell repertoires in COVID-19. Data came from immunoSEQ multiplex PCR; TCRdb stores just in-frame clones and leaves some out. This sample carries tens of thousands of clones, more than 80% of them seen once, and the ten largest clones take just over 5%. Sequences were obtained from peripheral blood. These receptors all stem from a man older than 75 with acute or convalescent COVID-19. Both conserved end residues are part of each CDR3. Fields, in order: clone size, J gene, D gene, V gene, CDR3 DNA, CDR3 protein. The D gene is left open where the match is weak. Size is stated for part of the rows, as once, few or many counts, or as a class when the clone is expanded.

abundance: .; j_gene: TRBJ2-1; d_gene: TRBD2; v_gene: TRBV19; CDR3nt: TGTGCCAGTAGTATCGCGCTAGCGGGAGGGCTCCCACCGGTTTACAATGAGCAGTTCTTC; CDR3aa: CASSIALAGGLPPVYNEQFF
abundance: once; j_gene: TRBJ2-3; d_gene: TRBD2; v_gene: TRBV13; CDR3nt: TGTGCCAGCAGCCCAGCGGGGGGGGATACGCAGTATTTT; CDR3aa: CASSPAGGDTQYF
abundance: .; j_gene: TRBJ1-1; d_gene: .; v_gene: TRBV9; CDR3nt: TGTGCCAGCAGCGCCACCGGTTCTGAAGCTTTCTTT; CDR3aa: CASSATGSEAFF
abundance: .; j_gene: TRBJ1-2; d_gene: TRBD1; v_gene: TRBV7-2; CDR3nt: TGTGCCAGCAGCTTAGAAGGACAGGGAAGGTTTGGCTACACCTTC; CDR3aa: CASSLEGQGRFGYTF
abundance: .; j_gene: TRBJ2-7; d_gene: .; v_gene: TRBV18; CDR3nt: TGTGCCAGCTCACCACCGGGGGGCGAGCAGTACTTC; CDR3aa: CASSPPGGEQYF
abundance: .; j_gene: TRBJ1-3; d_gene: .; v_gene: TRBV18; CDR3nt: TGTGCCAGCTACACCCTCTCTGGAAACACCATATATTTT; CDR3aa: CASYTLSGNTIYF
abundance: .; j_gene: TRBJ2-3; d_gene: TRBD2; v_gene: TRBV18; CDR3nt: TGTGCCAGCTCACCCTCTAGCGGGGGGGCAGATACGCAGTATTTT; CDR3aa: CASSPSSGGADTQYF
abundance: .; j_gene: TRBJ1-1; d_gene: .; v_gene: TRBV5-1; CDR3nt: TGCGCCAGCAGCTTGCAGGGCGTTTTGAACACTGAAGCTTTCTTT; CDR3aa: CASSLQGVLNTEAFF
abundance: once; j_gene: TRBJ2-1; d_gene: .; v_gene: TRBV18; CDR3nt: TGTGCCAGCTCACCATCTCCGAGCTCCTACAATGAGCAGTTCTTC; CDR3aa: CASSPSPSSYNEQFF
abundance: .; j_gene: TRBJ2-5; d_gene: .; v_gene: TRBV7-2; CDR3nt: TGTGCCAGCAGCTTAGTAGGAGGAGAGACCCAGTACTTC; CDR3aa: CASSLVGGETQYF
abundance: .; j_gene: TRBJ1-4; d_gene: .; v_gene: TRBV5-6; CDR3nt: TGTGCCAGCAGCTTGAGCCCGGGGGGGGAAAAACTGTTTTTT; CDR3aa: CASSLSPGGEKLFF
abundance: .; j_gene: TRBJ2-3; d_gene: .; v_gene: TRBV6-2/TRBV6-3; CDR3nt: TGTGCCAGCAGTGGCGCGGGATCAGATACGCAGTATTTT; CDR3aa: CASSGAGSDTQYF
abundance: .; j_gene: TRBJ2-5; d_gene: .; v_gene: TRBV5-5; CDR3nt: TGTGCCAGCAGCTTTCTTCCCTGGGGGCCTGGGACCCAGTACTTC; CDR3aa: CASSFLPWGPGTQYF
abundance: .; j_gene: TRBJ1-1; d_gene: .; v_gene: TRBV2; CDR3nt: TGTGCCAGCCTGGTGGAGGGTTTGGCTGAAGCTTTCTTT; CDR3aa: CASLVEGLAEAFF
abundance: .; j_gene: TRBJ1-1; d_gene: .; v_gene: TRBV7-3; CDR3nt: TGTGCCAGCAGTCTTACAGGGATGGCTTTCTTT; CDR3aa: CASSLTGMAFF